The present T cell receptor beta chain was sequenced within a study of blood T cells in healthy people across ages. Note on this clonotype: Its specificity is unknown.

Those donating, healthy Caucasian individuals from Russia, were aged roughly 6 to 95. Study-level findings and limits: Possibly, changes in expanded clonotypes were confounded because donor CMV status was unknown.

Primed by a sample-barcoded 5' primer and a J-beta primer mix, a second PCR proceeded for 7 to 11 cycles. TCRdb passed the 5' RACE reads through MiXCR, listing each CDR3 protein once. The sample includes approximately 810,000 distinct CDR3 sequences, roughly 26% of them seen just once. With 3 bases removed from V and 3 bases from J, the gap between germline ends came to 12 bases. The CDR3 covers 14 residues. Germline V gives CDR1 SGDLS, CDR2 YYNGEE. Sequencing input: blood. The receptor was isolated from a woman over 75 in good health. V gene TRBV9 combines with J gene TRBJ1-2, with D uncertain. Here the CDR3 reads CASSGDQTDYGYTF. CDR3 DNA sequence: TGTGCCAGCAGCGGAGATCAGACCGACTATGGCTACACCTTC.